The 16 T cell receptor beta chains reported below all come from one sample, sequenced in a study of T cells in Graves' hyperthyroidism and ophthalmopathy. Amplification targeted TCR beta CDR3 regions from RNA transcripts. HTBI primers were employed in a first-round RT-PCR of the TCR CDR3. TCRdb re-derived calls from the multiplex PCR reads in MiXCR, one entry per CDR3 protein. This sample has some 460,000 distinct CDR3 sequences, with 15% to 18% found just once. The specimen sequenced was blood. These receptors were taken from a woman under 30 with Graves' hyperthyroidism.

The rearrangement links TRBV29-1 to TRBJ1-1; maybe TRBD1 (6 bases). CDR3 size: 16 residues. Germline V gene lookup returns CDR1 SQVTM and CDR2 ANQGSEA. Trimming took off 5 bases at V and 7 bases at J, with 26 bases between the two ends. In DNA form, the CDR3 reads TGCAGCGTTCAGGGTCGGACAGCCGGGTGGACCAGTGAAGCTTTCTTT. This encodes CSVQGRTAGWTSEAFF.

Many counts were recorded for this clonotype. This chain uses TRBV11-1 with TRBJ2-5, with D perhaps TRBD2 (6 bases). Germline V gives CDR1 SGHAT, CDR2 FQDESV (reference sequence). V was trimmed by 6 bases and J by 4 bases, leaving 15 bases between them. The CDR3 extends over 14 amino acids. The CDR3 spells CASSTSPGGETQYF. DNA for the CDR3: TGTGCCAGCAGTACTTCTCCCGGGGGAGAGACCCAGTACTTC.

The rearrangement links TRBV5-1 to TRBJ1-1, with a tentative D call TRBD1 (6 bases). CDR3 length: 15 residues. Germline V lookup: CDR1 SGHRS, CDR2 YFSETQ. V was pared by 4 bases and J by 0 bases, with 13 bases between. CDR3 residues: CASSPGQFMNTEAFF. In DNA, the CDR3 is TGCGCCAGCAGCCCGGGACAATTCATGAACACTGAAGCTTTCTTT.

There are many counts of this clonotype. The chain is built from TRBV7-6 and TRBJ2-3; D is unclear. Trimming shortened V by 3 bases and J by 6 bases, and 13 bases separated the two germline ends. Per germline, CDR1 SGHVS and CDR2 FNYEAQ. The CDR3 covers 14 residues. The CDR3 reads CASSFPGRRDTQYF. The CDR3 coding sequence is TGTGCCAGCAGCTTTCCGGGCCGACGGGATACGCAGTATTTT.

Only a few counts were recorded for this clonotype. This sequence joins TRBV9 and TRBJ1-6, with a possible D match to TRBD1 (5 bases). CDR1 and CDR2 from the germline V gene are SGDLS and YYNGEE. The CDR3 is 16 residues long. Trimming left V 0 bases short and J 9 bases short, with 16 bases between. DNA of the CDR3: TGTGCCAGCAGCGTAGATGGGGCAGATGCGGTTTCACCCCTCCACTTT. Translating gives CASSVDGADAVSPLHF. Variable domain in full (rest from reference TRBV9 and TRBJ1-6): DSGVTQTPKHLITATGQRVTLRCSPRSGDLSVYWYQQSLDQGLQFLIQYYNGEERAKGNILERFSAQQFPDLHSELNLSSLELGDSALYFCASSVDGADAVSPLHFGNGTRLTVT.

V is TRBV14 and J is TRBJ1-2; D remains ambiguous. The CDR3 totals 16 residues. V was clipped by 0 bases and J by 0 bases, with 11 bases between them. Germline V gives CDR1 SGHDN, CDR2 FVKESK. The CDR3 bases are TGTGCCAGCAGCCAAGACGAAGAACTCGCTAACTATGGCTACACCTTC. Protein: CASSQDEELANYGYTF.

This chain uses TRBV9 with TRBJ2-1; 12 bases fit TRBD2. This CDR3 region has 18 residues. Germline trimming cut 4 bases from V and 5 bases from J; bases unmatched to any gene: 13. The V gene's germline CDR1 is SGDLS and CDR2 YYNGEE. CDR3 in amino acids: CASSPKILAGGYDNEQFF. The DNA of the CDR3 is TGTGCCAGCAGCCCCAAGATCCTAGCGGGGGGGTATGACAATGAGCAGTTCTTC.

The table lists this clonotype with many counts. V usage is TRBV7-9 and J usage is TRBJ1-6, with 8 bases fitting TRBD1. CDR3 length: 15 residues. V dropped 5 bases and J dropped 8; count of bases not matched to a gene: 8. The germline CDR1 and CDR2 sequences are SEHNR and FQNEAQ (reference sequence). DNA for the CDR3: TGTGCCAGCAGCCCCTCGGGACAGGAAGATTCACCCCTCCACTTT. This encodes CASSPSGQEDSPLHF. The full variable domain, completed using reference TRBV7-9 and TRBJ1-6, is DTGVSQNPRHKITKRGQNVTFRCDPISEHNRLYWYRQTLGQGPEFLTYFQNEAQLEKSRLLSDRFSAERPKGSFSTLEIQRTEQGDSAMYLCASSPSGQEDSPLHFGNGTRLTVT.

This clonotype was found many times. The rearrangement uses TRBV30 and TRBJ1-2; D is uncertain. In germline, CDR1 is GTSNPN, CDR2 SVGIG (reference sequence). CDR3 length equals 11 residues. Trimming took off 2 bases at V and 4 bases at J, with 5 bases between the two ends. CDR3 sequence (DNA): TGTGCCTGGAGTAATAGCTATGGCTACACCTTC. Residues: CAWSNSYGYTF.

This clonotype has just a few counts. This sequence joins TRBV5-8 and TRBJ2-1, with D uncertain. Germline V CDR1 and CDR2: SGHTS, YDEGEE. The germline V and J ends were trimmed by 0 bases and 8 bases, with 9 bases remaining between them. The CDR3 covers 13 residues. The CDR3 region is CASSLAGSHEQFF. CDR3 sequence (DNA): TGTGCCAGCAGCTTGGCTGGGTCCCATGAGCAGTTCTTC.

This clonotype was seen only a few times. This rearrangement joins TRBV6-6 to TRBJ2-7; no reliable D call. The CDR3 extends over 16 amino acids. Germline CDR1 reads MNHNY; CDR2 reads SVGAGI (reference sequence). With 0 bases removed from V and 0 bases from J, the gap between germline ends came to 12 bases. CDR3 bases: TGTGCCAGCAGTTACTCGTCCGGCCCGAGCTCCTACGAGCAGTACTTC. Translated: CASSYSSGPSSYEQYF.

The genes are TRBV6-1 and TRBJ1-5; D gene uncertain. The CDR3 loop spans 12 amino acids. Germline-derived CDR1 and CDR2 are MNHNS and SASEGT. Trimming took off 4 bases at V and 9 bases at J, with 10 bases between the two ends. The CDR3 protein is CASSGAGWPQHF. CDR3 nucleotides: TGTGCCAGCAGTGGGGCAGGATGGCCCCAGCATTTT.

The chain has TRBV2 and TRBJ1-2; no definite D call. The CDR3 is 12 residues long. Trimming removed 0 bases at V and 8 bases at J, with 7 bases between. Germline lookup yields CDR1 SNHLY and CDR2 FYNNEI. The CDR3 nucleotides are TGTGCCAGCAGTGAAGCGATGGGGGGCTACACCTTC. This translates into CASSEAMGGYTF.

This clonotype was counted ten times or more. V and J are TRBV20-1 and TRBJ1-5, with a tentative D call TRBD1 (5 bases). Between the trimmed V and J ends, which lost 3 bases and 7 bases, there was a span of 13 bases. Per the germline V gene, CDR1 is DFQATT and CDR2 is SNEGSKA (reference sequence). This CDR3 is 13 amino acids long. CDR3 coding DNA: TGCAGTGCTAGTAGACTTGCAGGGCAGCCCCAGCATTTT. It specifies CSASRLAGQPQHF.

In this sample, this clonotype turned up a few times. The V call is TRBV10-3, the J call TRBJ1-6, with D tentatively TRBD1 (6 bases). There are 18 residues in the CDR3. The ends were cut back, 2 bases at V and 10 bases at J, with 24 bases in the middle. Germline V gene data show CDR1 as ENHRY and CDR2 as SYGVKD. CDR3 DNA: TGTGCCATCAGTGAGACTCGAACAGGGCAGACCGTCTCCTCACCCCTCCACTTT. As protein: CAISETRTGQTVSSPLHF.

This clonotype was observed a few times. The CDR3 DNA reads as TGTGCCAGTGGCCCGGTTATACTAAGCACAGATACGCAGTATTTT. Residues: CASGPVILSTDTQYF. This chain connects TRBV19 to TRBJ2-3; D ambiguous. Germline CDR1 LNHDA, CDR2 SQIVND (reference sequence). Trimming took 8 bases from V and 0 from J, leaving 15 bases between them. CDR3 size: 15 residues. Together with reference TRBV19 and TRBJ2-3, the CDR3 gives the full variable domain: DGGITQSPKYLFRKEGQNVTLSCEQNLNHDAMYWYRQDPGQGLRLIYYSQIVNDFQKGDIAEGYSVSREKKESFPLTVTSAQKNPTAFYLCASGPVILSTDTQYFGPGTRLTVL.